This T cell receptor beta chain comes out of a study of blood T cell repertoires in COVID-19. Clones were sequenced by immunoSEQ multiplex PCR, and TCRdb holds only the in-frame ones, with some missing. The table has nearly 110,000 clones, approximately 84% seen once; the top ten hold 4% to 5.5%. The V gene's germline CDR1 is DFQATT and CDR2 SNEGSKA (reference sequence). V was shortened by 3 bases and J by 3 bases, with 6 bases between the two germline ends. The CDR3 spans 11 residues. This sequence originates from a human donor in a cohort sampled during active COVID-19. Input material: peripheral blood. The chain combines TRBV20-1 with TRBJ2-7; perhaps TRBD2 as D (5 bases). As DNA, the CDR3 is TGCAGTGCTAGCCGGGGCTACGAGCAGTACTTC. Protein sequence: CSASRGYEQYF.